A selection of T cell receptor beta chains follows, all from one sample in a study of cytomegalovirus exposure and HLA in healthy donors. The repertoire was sequenced with immunoSEQ multiplex PCR; TCRdb's copy has only in-frame clones and lacks some. The sample table includes 70,000 or so clones. The specimen sequenced was PBMCs. The receptor source for this set is a man aged 40-49 years in good health and CMV-seronegative. Each CDR3 is given with its conserved first and last residue. A D gene is named only where the DNA matches it firmly.

D,J,V,CDR3
NA,TRBJ1-3,TRBV30,CAWIPYGINSGNTIYF
NA,TRBJ1-2,TRBV30,CAWSAQQGNTF
TRBD1,TRBJ2-1,TRBV10-3,CAISESGAIQGDYNEQFF
NA,TRBJ2-3,TRBV30,CASRPLTVYPTDTQYF
NA,TRBJ2-7,TRBV5-4,CASSLPGLSSYEQYF
NA,TRBJ1-3,TRBV18,CASSSIPDSSGNTIYF
NA,TRBJ2-1,TRBV19,CASSEGDDRLIDGNEQFF
NA,TRBJ1-1,TRBV7-2,CASSPRGKGTEAFF
NA,TRBJ2-1,TRBV11-3,CASSAGRTPNNEQFF
NA,TRBJ1-1,TRBV6-5,CASTGRLNTEAFF
TRBD2,TRBJ2-7,TRBV29-1,CSVEGGLAGRPYF
TRBD2,TRBJ2-7,TRBV2,CASSSRGLASATIYEQYF
NA,TRBJ2-7,TRBV7-2,CASSLDSPGVPHEQYF
TRBD1,TRBJ1-1,TRBV19,CASRSQVPGQGASPENTEAFF
NA,TRBJ1-2,TRBV27,CASSSHTGSQANYGYTF
TRBD2,TRBJ2-2,TRBV7-8,CASSPRLGTSGANTGELFF
TRBD2,TRBJ2-2,TRBV5-1,CATKLAGGPAGELFF
NA,TRBJ2-7,TRBV4-3,CASSQEPTDRGLSYEQYF
NA,TRBJ2-3,TRBV6-6,CASRATEDTQYF
NA,TRBJ1-5,TRBV15,CATSSGQISQPQHF
NA,TRBJ2-5,TRBV6-5,CASSYSPGEYQETQYF
TRBD2,TRBJ2-1,TRBV5-6,CASSLWTSWRHSPNEQFF
TRBD1,TRBJ1-2,TRBV6-5,CASSYGPGGDYGCTF
NA,TRBJ2-7,TRBV4-1,CASSPYVGVSYEQYF
TRBD1,TRBJ2-1,TRBV19,CASSTRDRGWAYNEQFF
NA,TRBJ2-1,TRBV7-2,CASSLSDSSYNEQFF
TRBD2,TRBJ2-5,TRBV29-1,CSTVPSGGNQETQYF
NA,TRBJ1-2,TRBV19,CASSLRLANYGYTF
NA,TRBJ1-3,TRBV18,CASSPQSNSGNTIYF
TRBD1,TRBJ2-5,TRBV7-2,CASSPQGAGETQYF
TRBD1,TRBJ1-5,TRBV7-8,CASSPNRGGNQPKHF
NA,TRBJ1-1,TRBV6-5,CASRRETGANTEAFF
NA,TRBJ2-7,TRBV5-4,CASSLSGTLSYEQYF
TRBD1,TRBJ1-3,TRBV7-2,CASSENRGLGNTIYF
NA,TRBJ1-3,TRBV30,CAWSVRVSGNTIYF
TRBD1,TRBJ2-7,TRBV5-5,CASSRRTGNYEQYF
TRBD1,TRBJ1-1,TRBV30,CAWSIGQGSTEAFF
NA,TRBJ1-1,TRBV27,CASSLRWGGGTEAFF
TRBD2,TRBJ2-7,TRBV19,CASSIVLAGGPYEQYF
TRBD2,TRBJ2-7,TRBV29-1,CSVEGTGTSGRLSYEQYF
TRBD1,TRBJ1-1,TRBV2,CASRTGAEAFF
TRBD1,TRBJ2-4,TRBV29-1,CSVEGLEGQGVNIQYF
NA,TRBJ1-5,TRBV19,CASSKLAGYANQPQHF
TRBD1,TRBJ1-3,TRBV7-6,CASSTRQGANSGNTIYF
NA,TRBJ1-5,TRBV4-3,CASSQDPQGSRNQPQHF
NA,TRBJ1-2,TRBV5-4,CASSRGADYGYTF
NA,TRBJ1-5,TRBV30,CAWSVSSGNQPQHF
NA,TRBJ2-2,TRBV25-1,CASSGARGRTGELFF
TRBD1,TRBJ2-2,TRBV5-6,CASSPLGMTGDTGELFF